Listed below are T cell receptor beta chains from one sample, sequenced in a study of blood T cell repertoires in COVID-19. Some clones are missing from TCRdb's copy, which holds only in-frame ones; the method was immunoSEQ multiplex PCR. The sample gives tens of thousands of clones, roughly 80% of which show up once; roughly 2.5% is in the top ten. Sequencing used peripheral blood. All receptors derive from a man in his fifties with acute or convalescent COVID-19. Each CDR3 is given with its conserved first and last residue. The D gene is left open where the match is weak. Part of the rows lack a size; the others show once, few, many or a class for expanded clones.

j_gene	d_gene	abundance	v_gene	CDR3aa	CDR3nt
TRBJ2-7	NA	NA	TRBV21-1	CASGTPASGGYEQYF	TGTGCCAGCGGCACCCCCGCTAGCGGGGGGTACGAGCAGTACTTC
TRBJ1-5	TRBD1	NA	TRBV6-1	CASSVSRDRNNQPQHF	TGTGCCAGCAGTGTAAGCCGGGACAGGAACAATCAGCCCCAGCATTTT
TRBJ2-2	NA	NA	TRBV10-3	CAISIIEGDTGELFF	TGTGCCATCAGCATAATAGAGGGGGACACCGGGGAGCTGTTTTTT
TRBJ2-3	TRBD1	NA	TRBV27	CASSLLSTGVFTDTQYF	TGTGCCAGCAGTCTCCTGTCGACAGGGGTTTTCACAGATACGCAGTATTTT
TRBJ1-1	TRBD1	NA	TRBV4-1	CASSQEDRGGTEAFF	TGCGCCAGCAGCCAAGAGGACAGGGGGGGCACTGAAGCTTTCTTT
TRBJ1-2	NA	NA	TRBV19	CASSPITEGGYTF	TGTGCCAGTAGTCCTATCACAGAGGGTGGCTACACCTTC
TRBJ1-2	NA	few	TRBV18	CASSPATEVNYGYTF	TGTGCCAGCTCACCGGCCACAGAAGTTAACTATGGCTACACCTTC
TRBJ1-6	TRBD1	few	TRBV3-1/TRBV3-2	CASSLGQGHSPLHF	TGTGCCAGCAGCCTTGGACAGGGACATTCACCCCTCCACTTT
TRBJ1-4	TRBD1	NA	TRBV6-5	CASRTGGAGEKLFF	TGTGCCAGCAGGACAGGGGGGGCGGGGGAAAAACTGTTTTTT
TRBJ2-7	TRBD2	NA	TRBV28	CASGGLAGVTLRREQYF	TGTGCCAGCGGGGGACTAGCGGGAGTTACCCTACGCCGAGAGCAGTACTTC
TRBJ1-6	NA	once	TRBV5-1	CASSLKDNSYNSPLHF	TGCGCCAGCAGCTTGAAGGACAACTCCTATAATTCACCCCTCCACTTT
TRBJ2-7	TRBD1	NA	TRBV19	CASRGTGTGGEQYF	TGTGCCAGTAGGGGGACAGGGACGGGCGGCGAGCAGTACTTC
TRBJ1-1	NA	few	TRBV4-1	CASSQGASEAFF	TGCGCCAGCAGCCAGGGGGCATCTGAAGCTTTCTTT
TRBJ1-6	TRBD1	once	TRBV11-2	CASSSIRDRDSPLHF	TGTGCCAGCAGCTCGATCCGGGACAGGGATTCACCCCTCCACTTT
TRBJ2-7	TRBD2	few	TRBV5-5	CASSRVAGDYEQYF	TGTGCCAGTTCCCGCGTTGCGGGAGACTACGAGCAGTACTTC
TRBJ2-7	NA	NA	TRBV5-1	CASSLVVPLQGLAYEQYF	TGCGCCAGCAGCTTGGTGGTTCCCCTACAGGGTTTGGCCTACGAGCAGTACTTC
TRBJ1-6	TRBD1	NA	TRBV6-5	CASSYSGQGNSPLHF	TGTGCCAGCAGTTACTCGGGACAGGGGAATTCACCCCTCCACTTT
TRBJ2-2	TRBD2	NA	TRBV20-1	CSASELAGVGGELFF	TGCAGTGCTAGTGAACTAGCGGGAGTTGGCGGGGAGCTGTTTTTT
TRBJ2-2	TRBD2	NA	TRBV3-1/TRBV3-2	CASSFRTSITGELFF	TGTGCCAGCAGTTTCCGGACTAGCATCACCGGGGAGCTGTTTTTT
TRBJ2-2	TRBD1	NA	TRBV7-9	CASRAGQGAVGELFF	TGTGCCAGCAGGGCCGGACAGGGGGCAGTCGGGGAGCTGTTTTTT
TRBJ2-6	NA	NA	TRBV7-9	CASSVQGSGANVLTF	TGTGCCAGCAGCGTACAGGGCTCCGGGGCCAACGTCCTGACTTTC
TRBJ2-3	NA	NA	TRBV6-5	CASSYVGVFSTDTQYF	TGTGCCAGCAGTTACGTTGGTGTGTTTAGTACAGATACGCAGTATTTT
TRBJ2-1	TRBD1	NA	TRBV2	CASFGQGAYNEQFF	TGTGCCAGCTTCGGACAGGGGGCTTACAATGAGCAGTTCTTC
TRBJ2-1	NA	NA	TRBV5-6	CASTSWGGSSYNEQFF	TGTGCCAGCACCTCCTGGGGCGGTAGCTCCTACAATGAGCAGTTCTTC
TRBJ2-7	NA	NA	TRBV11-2	CASSSSYEQYF	TGTGCCAGCAGCTCTTCCTACGAGCAGTACTTC
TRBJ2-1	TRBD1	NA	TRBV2	CASSGWFWDRGYNEQFF	TGTGCCAGCAGTGGATGGTTTTGGGACAGGGGGTACAATGAGCAGTTCTTC
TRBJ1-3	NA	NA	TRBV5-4	CASSTETGNTIYF	TGTGCCAGCAGCACGGAGACTGGAAACACCATATATTTT
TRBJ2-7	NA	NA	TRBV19	CASSIGADQPYEQYF	TGTGCCAGTAGTATAGGGGCCGATCAGCCCTACGAGCAGTACTTC